This T cell receptor (beta chain) appears in the sequencing data of a study of T cells in women clearing cervical HPV infection. TCRdb keeps only in-frame clones here, not all; method: immunoSEQ multiplex PCR. The sample holds 30,000 to 45,000 clones. With respect to this clone: With the read ending 3 residues before the CDR3 end, the germline J gene is used to fill in that end.

The CDR3 spans 15 residues. The germline V gene encodes CDR1 SGHRS and CDR2 YFSETQ. Trimming pared 4 bases from V and 3 bases from J, leaving 16 bases between. The origin of this receptor is a woman aged 18 to 75 with a cervical HPV16 infection that either progressed to CIN3+ or cleared (not recorded which). Sequenced input: blood buffy coat. The gene calls are TRBV5-1 and TRBJ1-2, with D maybe TRBD1 (5 bases). CDR3 region: CASSLTSTDYYGYTF. The covered CDR3 bases are TGCGCCAGCAGCCTCACCTCGACAGACTACTATGGC.